This T cell receptor beta chain was sequenced for a study of OX40 agonist ivuxolimab in advanced cancers. Looking at the study overall: Ivuxolimab, an agonistic anti-OX40 (CD134) antibody, was given to patients. Broader study findings: In the 0.1 to 3.0 mg/kg range, CD4+ and CD8+ blood T cells had expanded clonally by week 6.

The V and J ends lost 5 bases and 3 bases, in that order; junction bases with no gene match: 10. CDR1 is SGHVS, CDR2 FQNEAQ, per germline. This CDR3 contains 16 residues. Repertoires were generated with immunoSEQ multiplex PCR, while TCRdb's copy carries only in-frame clones and drops some. The sample has just over 50,000 clones, around 77% seen once; the top ten hold 2% to 2.5%. Concerning this clone: Its antigen is still unknown.

Sequenced material: CD4+ or CD8+ T cells sorted from blood, taken in a trial of the OX40 agonist ivuxolimab. The J gene is TRBJ1-3, the V gene TRBV7-8; 7 nucleotides line up with TRBD1. This TCR was recovered from an adult with an advanced solid tumor such as melanoma, head and neck, liver or kidney cancer. The CDR3 spells CASSNFRGRDGNTIYF. The CDR3 DNA sequence: TGTGCCAGCAGCAACTTCAGGGGGAGAGATGGAAACACCATATATTTT. Full variable domain (rest looked up from reference TRBV7-8 and TRBJ1-3): GAGVSQSPRYKVAKRGQDVALRCDPISGHVSLFWYQQALGQGPEFLTYFQNEAQLDKSGLPSDRFFAERPEGSVSTLKIQRTQQEDSAVYLCASSNFRGRDGNTIYFGEGSWLTVV.